This TCR beta chain was recovered during a study of blood T cell repertoires in COVID-19. The wider study: Donors in the United States, Italy and Spain gave samples during acute or convalescent COVID-19. PBMCs, B-cell-depleted T cells, or T cells provided the cDNA or gDNA that made up the material.

This CDR3 is 18 amino acids long. The germline V gene encodes CDR1 LNHNV and CDR2 YYDKDF (reference sequence). J lost 0 bases, V lost 0 bases, and 9 bases had no gene match. Source study methods: From reference gene primer amplification, estimates of nucleated cell counts were derived. The repertoire was sequenced with immunoSEQ multiplex PCR; TCRdb's copy has only in-frame clones and lacks some. Clone size and the V and J calls come from that table; the DNA yielded D and trimming. The data hold about 19,000 clones, with approximately 86% observed a single time. The sample consisted of peripheral blood. J is TRBJ2-3 and V is TRBV15; 7 nucleotides line up with TRBD1. The TCR sequence derives from a human donor in a cohort sampled during active COVID-19. CDR3 residues: CATSRDLTGVTSTDTQYF. The CDR3, as DNA: TGTGCCACCAGCAGAGATTTAACAGGGGTAACTAGCACAGATACGCAGTATTTT. Filled out from reference TRBV15 and TRBJ2-3, the complete variable domain reads DAMVIQNPRYQVTQFGKPVTLSCSQTLNHNVMYWYQQKSSQAPKLLFHYYDKDFNNEADTPDNFQSRRPNTSFCFLDIRSPGLGDTAMYLCATSRDLTGVTSTDTQYFGPGTRLTVL.